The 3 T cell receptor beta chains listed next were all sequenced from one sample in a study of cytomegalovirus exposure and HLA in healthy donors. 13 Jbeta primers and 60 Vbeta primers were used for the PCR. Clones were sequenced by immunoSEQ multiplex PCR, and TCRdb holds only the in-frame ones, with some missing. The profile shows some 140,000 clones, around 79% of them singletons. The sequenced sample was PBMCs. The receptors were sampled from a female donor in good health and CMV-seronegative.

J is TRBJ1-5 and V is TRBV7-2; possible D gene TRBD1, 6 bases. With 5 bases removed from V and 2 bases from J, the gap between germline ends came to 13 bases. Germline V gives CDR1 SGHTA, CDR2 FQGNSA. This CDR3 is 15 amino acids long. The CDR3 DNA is TGTGCCAGCAGCGGCAGGGCAGGGGGCAATCAGCCCCAGCATTTT. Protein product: CASSGRAGGNQPQHF. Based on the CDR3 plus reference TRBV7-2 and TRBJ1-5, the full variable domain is GAGVSQSPSNKVTEKGKDVELRCDPISGHTALYWYRQSLGQGLEFLIYFQGNSAPDKSGLPSDRFSAERTGGSVSTLTIQRTQQEDSAVYLCASSGRAGGNQPQHFGDGTRLSIL.

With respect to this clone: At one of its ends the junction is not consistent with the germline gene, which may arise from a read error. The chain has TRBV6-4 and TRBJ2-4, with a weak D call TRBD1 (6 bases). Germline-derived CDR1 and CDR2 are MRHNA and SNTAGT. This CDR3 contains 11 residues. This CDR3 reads CASSGRLPGDF. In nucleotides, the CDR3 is TGTGCCAGCAGTGGCCGACTACCAGGGGACTTC.

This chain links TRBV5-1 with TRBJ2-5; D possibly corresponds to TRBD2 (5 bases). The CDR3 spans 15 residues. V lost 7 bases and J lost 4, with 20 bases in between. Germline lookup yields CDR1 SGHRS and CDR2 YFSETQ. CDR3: CASRNGLAGSETQYF. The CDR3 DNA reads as TGCGCCAGCCGCAATGGCCTAGCCGGTTCAGAGACCCAGTACTTC.